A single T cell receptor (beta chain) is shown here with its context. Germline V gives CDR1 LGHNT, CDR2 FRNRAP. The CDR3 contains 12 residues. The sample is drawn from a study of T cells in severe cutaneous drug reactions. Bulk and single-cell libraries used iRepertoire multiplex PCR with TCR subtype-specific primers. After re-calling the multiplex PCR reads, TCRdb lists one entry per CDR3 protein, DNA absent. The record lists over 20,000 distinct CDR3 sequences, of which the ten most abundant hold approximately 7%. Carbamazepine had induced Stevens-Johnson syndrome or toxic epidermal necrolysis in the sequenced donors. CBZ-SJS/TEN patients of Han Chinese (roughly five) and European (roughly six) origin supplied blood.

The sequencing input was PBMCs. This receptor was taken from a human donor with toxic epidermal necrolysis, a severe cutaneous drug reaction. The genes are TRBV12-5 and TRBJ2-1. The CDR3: CASGLVDNEQFF.